Below, one T cell receptor beta chain is given with its context. Its antigen is unknown. Base qualities are not recorded, but no much larger clone differs from it by a single base. CDR1 and CDR2, looked up from the germline V gene, are SQVTM and ANQGSEA. The CDR3, cysteine through phenylalanine, is 13 amino acids long. Only the CDR3 region is kept as DNA, spanning 39 bases read in frame from base 1. V was cut back by 6 bases and J by 2 bases, leaving a gap of 12 bases between them. The data were taken from a study of sequential checkpoint blockade in melanoma (dated by TCRdb to between 2018 and 2021). Background for the entire study: Patients were randomized 1:1 to first-line nivolumab followed by ipilimumab (arm A) or ipilimumab followed by nivolumab (arm B). Maintenance nivolumab was given following each of the two trial sequences. The same lesion was the source of roughly 81% of the matched pre- and post-treatment tumor biopsy pairs. DNA from about 99 pretreatment melanoma tumor samples was subjected to TCRbeta immunosequencing. For 20 to 25 patients, matched tumor biopsies were taken both before treatment and at week 13, after single-agent nivolumab (arm A) or ipilimumab (arm B).

The treatment or condition label for this specimen denotes: randomized to nivolumab then ipilimumab (arm A) or the reverse (arm B). No trial patient had received prior DNA-damaging chemotherapy. The samples were obtained from melanoma patients enrolled in CheckMate 064, an open-label, randomized phase II trial testing sequential checkpoint blockade. Tumor TCR sequencing used genomic DNA from formalin-fixed paraffin-embedded (FFPE) tissue samples. Overall study results and their limits: Within-arm analyses of tumor T-cell fraction were constrained by small sample sizes and reduced statistical power. Tumor T-cell fraction and clonality correlated with PD-L1 staining and CD8+ T-cell counts but not with mutational load. Achieving clinical benefit was about 30 times more likely for patients whose tumor T-cell fraction and clonality increased by week 13. Larger, independent patient cohorts are needed to validate the response-prediction model that combines TCR metrics and mutation burden. Among patients in arm A, the nivolumab-first arm, pretreatment tumor TIL clonality was associated with response (P = .04).

TCRbeta CDR3 regions were immunosequenced from genomic DNA with the immunoSEQ Assay. Genomic DNA was amplified by bias-controlled multiplex PCR before high-throughput sequencing. In the source study's methods: To quantify the absolute abundance of each unique TCRbeta CDR3 region, the sequences were collapsed and filtered. Clonality, defined as 1 minus Pielou's evenness, was calculated using only productive rearrangements. Tumor T-cell fraction was computed by normalizing TCRbeta template counts to usable DNA, estimated from several housekeeping genes. A previously published method was used to identify clones with significantly greater frequencies in on-treatment samples than in baseline samples. TCRdb provides this immuneACCESS table in a form limited to in-frame rearrangements. Some clones are lacking; in checked studies, under half of them reflect an unresolved V gene, and why the rest are absent is not known. V and J calls plus clone size are reproduced from that table; the DNA served to infer D and trimming. This sample is represented by roughly 9,600 clones; 27% of them were singletons. Roughly 19% of the sample goes to the ten largest clones.

The sequencing here drew on tumor tissue (inferred from file names), taken from a patient given nivolumab and ipilimumab in sequence. The chain couples TRBV29-1 to TRBJ2-3; the D segment is perhaps TRBD1 or TRBD2, each sharing 5 matched bases. This clonotype originated in a human donor with melanoma. The DNA sequence is as follows: TGCAGCGTCGACCTGGGGGTCACAGATACGCAGTATTTT. Its translation reads: CSVDLGVTDTQYF.